The rows below give T cell receptor beta chains drawn from one sample of a study of spatial heterogeneity in lung cancer. A single record per CDR3 protein comes from TCRdb applying MiXCR to the 5' RACE reads. The sample lists under 75,000 distinct CDR3 sequences, 8.4% occurring once. Material: PBMCs, obtained at surgery. These receptors all stem from a female donor with early-stage non-small cell lung cancer. Both conserved end residues are part of each CDR3. The D gene is left open where the match is weak. Clone size is not always given. Where it is, it says once, few, many or a class for expanded clones.

d_call: -; clone_size: -; j_call: TRBJ2-3; cdr3_length: 13; v_call: TRBV9; cdr3_aa: CASSGRITDTQYF; cdr3_nt: TGTGCCAGCAGCGGTCGGATCACAGATACGCAGTATTTT
d_call: -; clone_size: few; j_call: TRBJ1-1; cdr3_length: 14; v_call: TRBV14; cdr3_aa: CASSKGLPDTEAFF; cdr3_nt: TGTGCCAGCAGCAAAGGACTGCCGGACACTGAAGCTTTCTTT
d_call: -; clone_size: few; j_call: TRBJ2-3; cdr3_length: 16; v_call: TRBV2; cdr3_aa: CASSSNDGLLGGTQYF; cdr3_nt: TGTGCCAGCAGTTCAAATGACGGACTACTTGGTGGTACGCAGTATTTT
d_call: TRBD1; clone_size: -; j_call: TRBJ2-5; cdr3_length: 15; v_call: TRBV20-1; cdr3_aa: CSAQTGGPYQETQYF; cdr3_nt: TGCAGTGCTCAGACAGGGGGCCCGTACCAAGAGACCCAGTACTTC
d_call: -; clone_size: few; j_call: TRBJ2-5; cdr3_length: 15; v_call: TRBV5-1; cdr3_aa: CASSLSQGSMGTQYF; cdr3_nt: TGCGCCAGCAGCTTGTCCCAGGGGTCGATGGGGACCCAGTACTTC
d_call: TRBD1; clone_size: many; j_call: TRBJ1-5; cdr3_length: 16; v_call: TRBV12-3/TRBV12-4; cdr3_aa: CASSPGTANINQPQHF; cdr3_nt: TGTGCCAGCAGTCCCGGGACAGCAAACATCAATCAGCCCCAGCATTTT
d_call: -; clone_size: -; j_call: TRBJ2-2; cdr3_length: 15; v_call: TRBV19; cdr3_aa: CASSMAPTAPGELFF; cdr3_nt: TGTGCCAGTAGTATGGCCCCTACAGCTCCCGGGGAGCTGTTTTTT
d_call: -; clone_size: few; j_call: TRBJ1-1; cdr3_length: 15; v_call: TRBV19; cdr3_aa: CASSPYTGRNTEAFF; cdr3_nt: TGTGCCAGTAGTCCTTATACAGGCCGGAACACTGAAGCTTTCTTT
d_call: -; clone_size: many; j_call: TRBJ1-2; cdr3_length: 14; v_call: TRBV7-2; cdr3_aa: CASSSHRDGYGYTF; cdr3_nt: TGTGCCAGCAGCTCCCACAGGGATGGGTATGGCTACACCTTC
d_call: -; clone_size: many; j_call: TRBJ2-3; cdr3_length: 14; v_call: TRBV24-1; cdr3_aa: CATSDYGGAPTQYF; cdr3_nt: TGTGCCACCAGTGATTACGGAGGGGCCCCTACGCAGTATTTT
d_call: -; clone_size: many; j_call: TRBJ2-5; cdr3_length: 9; v_call: TRBV10-1; cdr3_aa: CASFGTQYF; cdr3_nt: TGCGCCAGCTTTGGGACCCAGTACTTC
d_call: -; clone_size: -; j_call: TRBJ2-2; cdr3_length: 12; v_call: TRBV14; cdr3_aa: CASSQDTGELFF; cdr3_nt: TGTGCCAGCAGCCAAGACACCGGGGAGCTGTTTTTT
d_call: -; clone_size: many; j_call: TRBJ2-1; cdr3_length: 18; v_call: TRBV11-3; cdr3_aa: CASSLAGGRGRLYNEQFF; cdr3_nt: TGTGCCAGCAGCTTAGCCGGGGGAAGGGGGCGCCTTTACAATGAGCAGTTCTTC
d_call: TRBD2; clone_size: -; j_call: TRBJ2-1; cdr3_length: 14; v_call: TRBV6-6; cdr3_aa: CASRREGTYNEQFF; cdr3_nt: TGTGCCAGCAGGCGGGAGGGGACCTACAATGAGCAGTTCTTC
d_call: TRBD2; clone_size: few; j_call: TRBJ2-5; cdr3_length: 17; v_call: TRBV7-9; cdr3_aa: CASSHRELLAGTETQYF; cdr3_nt: TGTGCCAGCAGCCACCGTGAACTATTAGCGGGAACAGAGACCCAGTACTTC
d_call: TRBD1; clone_size: many; j_call: TRBJ1-1; cdr3_length: 12; v_call: TRBV12-3/TRBV12-4; cdr3_aa: CASSTGQGSLFF; cdr3_nt: TGTGCCAGCAGCACTGGACAGGGAAGTCTTTTCTTT
d_call: -; clone_size: many; j_call: TRBJ1-1; cdr3_length: 11; v_call: TRBV20-1; cdr3_aa: CSPLENTEAFF; cdr3_nt: TGCAGCCCCTTAGAGAACACTGAAGCTTTCTTT
d_call: -; clone_size: -; j_call: TRBJ1-1; cdr3_length: 16; v_call: TRBV24-1; cdr3_aa: CATSDSLRQENTEAFF; cdr3_nt: TGTGCCACCAGTGACTCTTTGCGGCAGGAGAACACTGAAGCTTTCTTT
d_call: -; clone_size: -; j_call: TRBJ2-2; cdr3_length: 14; v_call: TRBV5-1; cdr3_aa: CASSPVIATGELFF; cdr3_nt: TGCGCCAGCAGCCCGGTAATTGCCACCGGGGAGCTGTTTTTT
d_call: TRBD1; clone_size: few; j_call: TRBJ2-2; cdr3_length: 15; v_call: TRBV19; cdr3_aa: CASRVGQGATGELFF; cdr3_nt: TGTGCCAGTAGAGTGGGACAGGGAGCCACCGGGGAGCTGTTTTTT